Listed below are T cell receptor beta chains from one sample, sequenced in a study of control samples from healthy donors and cancer patients. Data came from immunoSEQ multiplex PCR; TCRdb stores just in-frame clones and leaves some out. The sample lists fewer than 200,000 clones, about 94% occurring once. The sample taken for sequencing was blood. These TCRs come from a woman aged 55-75 years in good health. Both conserved end residues are part of each CDR3. A D gene is named only where the DNA matches it firmly.

TRBV11-2	TRBJ1-1	.	CASSLIWGTGAEAFF
TRBV18	TRBJ1-4	.	CASSPGGATNEKLFF
TRBV25-1	TRBJ1-2	.	CASSDPHRAGYTF
TRBV10-1	TRBJ2-7	.	CASSDDRAGSYEQYF
TRBV5-1	TRBJ1-3	.	CASRGAVAGNTIYF
TRBV6-2/TRBV6-3	TRBJ1-4	.	CASRPGTVEKLFF
TRBV9	TRBJ2-2	.	CASSGGGRGNTGELFF
TRBV18	TRBJ1-5	.	CASSPESGRDQPQHF
TRBV7-8	TRBJ1-1	TRBD1	CASSPRDRTMNTEAFF
TRBV6-5	TRBJ2-1	TRBD2	CASSPGLGYNEQFF
TRBV19	TRBJ1-2	.	CASTIYGQNYGYTF
TRBV7-9	TRBJ1-2	.	CASSLAGVDGYTF
TRBV10-2	TRBJ1-5	.	CASSPYSNQPQHF
TRBV6-5	TRBJ2-3	TRBD2	CASRVLAGGTDTQYF
TRBV2	TRBJ2-3	TRBD2	CASSDSGGADTQYF
TRBV5-1	TRBJ1-1	.	CASRLIPRGPEAFF
TRBV19	TRBJ2-5	TRBD2	CASSPGLAETQYF
TRBV7-9	TRBJ1-2	.	CASRPEVNYGYTF
TRBV7-9	TRBJ2-3	.	CASSLPGSTDTQYF
TRBV7-9	TRBJ1-2	.	CASSLRDGIVLGYTF
TRBV3-1/TRBV3-2	TRBJ1-1	.	CASSQEGESIF
TRBV27	TRBJ2-2	TRBD1	CAAGTGDTGELFF